These T cell receptor beta chains were read from a single sample in a study of early T cells in non-severe SARS-CoV-2 infection. TCRdb re-derived calls from the 5' RACE reads in MiXCR, one entry per CDR3 protein. This sample yields tens of thousands of distinct CDR3 sequences, of which roughly a tenth are seen a single time; approximately 8.7% belongs to the top ten. Sequenced sample: whole blood. These receptors were collected from an adult who was a healthcare worker with PCR-confirmed SARS-CoV-2 infection or an uninfected control (not recorded which). Both conserved end residues are part of each CDR3. The D gene is left open where the match is weak. Size values are once, few and many counts, or a class for expanded clones, and some rows have none.

V gene	clone size	J gene	D gene	CDR3 protein	CDR3 DNA
TRBV30	NA	TRBJ2-7	TRBD2	CAWERGSSYEQYF	TGTGCCTGGGAGCGGGGGAGCTCCTACGAGCAGTACTTC
TRBV7-8	few	TRBJ1-2	NA	CASSLFARDNGYTF	TGTGCCAGCAGCTTATTCGCCAGGGACAATGGCTACACCTTC
TRBV7-2	NA	TRBJ2-7	TRBD1	CASSSRDRPYYEQYF	TGTGCCAGCAGCAGCCGGGACAGGCCGTACTACGAGCAGTACTTC
TRBV10-3	many	TRBJ2-5	TRBD1	CAISESGTAGTQYF	TGTGCCATCAGTGAGTCGGGGACAGCCGGGACCCAGTACTTC
TRBV12-3/TRBV12-4	many	TRBJ2-7	NA	CASRPTGINEQYF	TGTGCCAGCAGACCAACAGGTATCAACGAGCAGTACTTC
TRBV6-4	NA	TRBJ2-3	NA	CASSEEGGTQYF	TGTGCCAGCAGTGAAGAGGGGGGTACGCAGTATTTT
TRBV6-5	NA	TRBJ1-1	NA	CASGDTEAFF	TGTGCCAGCGGGGACACTGAAGCTTTCTTT
TRBV14	many	TRBJ1-4	NA	CASSHMDSNNEKLFF	TGTGCCAGCAGCCACATGGACAGCAATAATGAAAAACTGTTTTTT
TRBV10-1	few	TRBJ2-1	TRBD1	CASMKDRAYGNEQFF	TGCGCCAGCATGAAGGACAGGGCCTATGGGAATGAGCAGTTCTTC
TRBV4-3	few	TRBJ1-5	TRBD1	CASSQGTGRSQPQHF	TGCGCCAGCAGCCAGGGGACAGGGAGAAGTCAGCCCCAGCATTTT
TRBV6-2/TRBV6-3	few	TRBJ2-7	NA	CATTRGSSYEQYF	TGTGCCACAACGCGAGGGAGTTCCTACGAGCAGTACTTC
TRBV12-3/TRBV12-4	NA	TRBJ2-3	TRBD2	CASAGASGGTDTQYF	TGTGCCAGCGCCGGAGCTAGCGGGGGCACAGATACGCAGTATTTT
TRBV19	many	TRBJ1-1	NA	CASSILQGNTEAFF	TGTGCCAGTAGTATTCTCCAGGGGAACACTGAAGCTTTCTTT
TRBV11-2	NA	TRBJ2-1	NA	CASAMGGSYNEQFF	TGTGCCAGCGCCATGGGGGGCTCCTACAATGAGCAGTTCTTC
TRBV9	NA	TRBJ1-1	NA	CASSVAQGSSTEAFF	TGTGCCAGCAGCGTAGCTCAGGGTTCGAGCACTGAAGCTTTCTTT
TRBV30	NA	TRBJ1-2	NA	CAWSVLARYGYTF	TGTGCCTGGAGTGTATTGGCCCGCTATGGCTACACCTTC
TRBV3-1	few	TRBJ1-5	NA	CASSPGPGYGFSHF	TGTGCCAGCAGCCCCGGCCCGGGGTATGGGTTTTCGCATTTT
TRBV7-2	few	TRBJ2-3	NA	CASSLPAAGGTDTQYF	TGTGCCAGCAGCTTACCGGCCGCAGGGGGCACAGATACGCAGTATTTT
TRBV4-2	few	TRBJ2-7	TRBD2	CASSQDLAGEEIYEQYF	TGTGCCAGCAGCCAAGATCTGGCGGGGGAGGAAATCTACGAGCAGTACTTC
TRBV6-5	many	TRBJ2-4	TRBD1	CASSYMTGPKNIQYF	TGTGCCAGCAGTTACATGACAGGGCCCAAAAACATTCAGTACTTC
TRBV5-6	many	TRBJ2-3	TRBD2	CASSFPTSGGPDTQYF	TGTGCCAGCAGCTTCCCTACTAGCGGGGGCCCGGATACGCAGTATTTT
TRBV7-3	few	TRBJ2-1	NA	CASSLGGSYNEQFF	TGTGCCAGCAGCTTGGGGGGCTCCTACAATGAGCAGTTCTTC
TRBV19	many	TRBJ2-5	TRBD1	CASSQRKQGVETQYF	TGTGCCAGTAGTCAAAGAAAGCAGGGGGTTGAGACCCAGTACTTC
TRBV6-5	NA	TRBJ2-1	TRBD2	CASSYVSPAGGLLNEQFF	TGTGCCAGCAGTTACGTTAGTCCAGCGGGGGGGCTTCTTAATGAGCAGTTCTTC
TRBV29-1	many	TRBJ2-5	NA	CSVVRSGSKETQYF	TGCAGCGTTGTAAGAAGCGGGTCAAAAGAGACCCAGTACTTC
TRBV5-1	few	TRBJ2-1	NA	CASSRDISYNEQFF	TGCGCCAGCAGCCGGGACATCTCCTACAATGAGCAGTTCTTC
TRBV10-3	many	TRBJ1-1	NA	CAISGYTNTEAFF	TGTGCCATCAGTGGCTACACTAACACTGAAGCTTTCTTT
TRBV12-3/TRBV12-4	many	TRBJ1-6	NA	CASSSSNSPLHF	TGTGCCAGCAGTTCCTCCAATTCACCCCTCCACTTT
TRBV5-5	many	TRBJ1-2	NA	CASSFSDSNYGYTF	TGTGCCAGCAGCTTCAGCGATTCTAACTATGGCTACACCTTC
TRBV7-2	many	TRBJ1-2	NA	CASSPDGLYGYTF	TGTGCCAGCAGCCCCGACGGACTCTATGGCTACACCTTC
TRBV6-2/TRBV6-3	many	TRBJ1-2	TRBD1	CASSRDSLTIRDF	TGTGCCAGCAGTAGGGACAGCCTGACTATTCGTGACTTC
TRBV20-1	NA	TRBJ1-2	NA	CSARPPGYYGYTF	TGCAGTGCTAGGCCCCCCGGCTACTATGGCTACACCTTC
TRBV5-6	NA	TRBJ2-1	NA	CASSPGVDNEQFF	TGTGCCAGCAGCCCCGGGGTTGACAATGAGCAGTTCTTC
TRBV7-9	many	TRBJ2-1	NA	CASSRKDGYYNEQFF	TGTGCCAGCAGCCGAAAGGACGGTTACTACAATGAGCAGTTCTTC
TRBV11-2	few	TRBJ2-1	NA	CTSSLDSPEVGEQFF	TGTACCAGCAGCTTAGATAGCCCAGAGGTAGGGGAGCAGTTCTTC
TRBV7-8	many	TRBJ2-5	NA	CASSLGEAGETQYF	TGTGCCAGCAGCTTAGGAGAGGCAGGGGAGACCCAGTACTTC
TRBV29-1	NA	TRBJ2-3	TRBD1	CSVKPTGSDTQYF	TGCAGCGTAAAACCGACAGGGTCAGATACGCAGTATTTT
TRBV7-2	few	TRBJ2-2	TRBD1	CASRDRGNTGELFF	TGTGCCAGCAGGGACAGGGGTAACACCGGGGAGCTGTTTTTT
TRBV19	many	TRBJ1-2	TRBD1	CASRLDRGPSLSGYTF	TGTGCCAGTAGACTGGACAGGGGGCCTTCCCTATCTGGCTACACCTTC
TRBV20-1	NA	TRBJ2-1	TRBD2	CSAKGLAGDQSHFF	TGCAGTGCGAAGGGACTAGCGGGGGATCAGTCCCATTTCTTC
TRBV12-3/TRBV12-4	NA	TRBJ1-5	NA	CASSLKGDQPQHF	TGTGCCAGCAGTTTAAAGGGGGATCAGCCCCAGCATTTT
TRBV7-2	NA	TRBJ1-4	NA	CASSRSSTNEKLFF	TGTGCCAGCAGCCGCTCTTCAACTAATGAAAAACTGTTTTTT
TRBV18	many	TRBJ1-1	TRBD1	CASSPTGGMNTEAFF	TGTGCCAGCTCACCAACAGGGGGGATGAACACTGAAGCTTTCTTT
TRBV29-1	many	TRBJ1-2	NA	CSVVAPSQDGYTF	TGCAGCGTGGTCGCTCCGTCGCAGGATGGCTACACCTTC